Following are 29 T cell receptor beta chains from one sample sequenced in a study of neurological immune-mediated disorders. TCRdb re-analysed the 5' RACE reads in MiXCR, keeping a single row per CDR3 protein. The sample lists 52,000 or so distinct CDR3 sequences, 3% to 4% occurring once. The source material was CD4+ T cells from blood. These receptors were taken from a woman aged 40 to 50 with multiple sclerosis.

This clonotype was picked up many times. The chain has TRBV6-6 and TRBJ1-2; unclear D gene. CDR1 and CDR2 (germline): MNHNY, SVGAGI (reference sequence). The CDR3 is 15 residues long. V was trimmed by 3 bases and J by 3 bases, leaving 14 bases between them. The CDR3 DNA follows: TGTGCCAGCAGTTATCCGATATCGGGATACTATGGCTACACCTTC. This translates into CASSYPISGYYGYTF.

This clonotype showed up many times. The J gene is TRBJ1-1, the V gene TRBV20-1; D unclear. Germline CDR1 and CDR2: DFQATT and SNEGSKA (reference sequence). The CDR3 sequence is 13 residues long. V dropped 0 bases and J dropped 3 bases, with 8 bases sitting between them. This chain's CDR3 is CSARDRGYTEAFF. CDR3 nucleotides: TGCAGTGCTAGAGATAGAGGGTACACTGAAGCTTTCTTT.

The table lists this clonotype with many counts. The J gene is TRBJ2-5, the V gene TRBV7-8; D may be TRBD1 or TRBD2 (6 bases each). From germline, CDR1 is SGHVS and CDR2 FQNEAQ. The CDR3 consists of 16 residues. Trimming shortened V by 4 bases and J by 7 bases, and 22 bases separated the two germline ends. The CDR3 DNA follows: TGTGCCAGCAGCTCCTTTTCGGGGGCCTCAATGGGGACCCAGTACTTC. Translating it yields CASSSFSGASMGTQYF. Full variable domain (missing parts from reference TRBV7-8 and TRBJ2-5): GAGVSQSPRYKVAKRGQDVALRCDPISGHVSLFWYQQALGQGPEFLTYFQNEAQLDKSGLPSDRFFAERPEGSVSTLKIQRTQQEDSAVYLCASSSFSGASMGTQYFGPGTRLLVL.

This clonotype was observed many times. The chain is built from TRBV5-1 and TRBJ2-6; a possible D gene is TRBD1 (5 bases). The CDR3 covers 17 residues. The germline V gene encodes CDR1 SGHRS and CDR2 YFSETQ. V was trimmed by 1 base and J by 4 bases, leaving 15 bases between them. The CDR3 here is CASSLPRAPLGANVLTF. The DNA for the CDR3 is TGCGCCAGCAGCTTGCCCAGGGCTCCTTTAGGGGCCAACGTCCTGACTTTC. Looking up the rest from reference TRBV5-1 and TRBJ2-6 gives the full variable domain: KAGVTQTPRYLIKTRGQQVTLSCSPISGHRSVSWYQQTPGQGLQFLFEYFSETQRNKGNFPGRFSGRQFSNSRSEMNVSTLELGDSALYLCASSLPRAPLGANVLTFGAGSRLTVL.

This clonotype was seen ten or more times. DNA for the CDR3: TGCAGTGCTAGTTATTCACTAGCTATAAGGAACAATGAGCAGTTCTTC. This codes for CSASYSLAIRNNEQFF. The chain links TRBV20-1 to TRBJ2-1; D is perhaps TRBD2 (6 bases). The CDR3 spans 16 residues. With 3 bases removed from V and 5 bases from J, the gap between germline ends came to 20 bases. Germline-derived CDR1 and CDR2 are DFQATT and SNEGSKA (reference sequence).

This clonotype was observed many times. The chain uses TRBV19 and TRBJ1-5; tentative D call: TRBD1 (5 bases). The CDR3 totals 15 residues. V shed 2 bases and J shed 3 bases, with 11 bases lying between them. Germline V gene data show CDR1 as LNHDA and CDR2 as SQIVND (reference sequence). CDR3 sequence reads: CASSIFWDDNQPQHF. Written as DNA, the CDR3 is TGTGCCAGTAGTATATTCTGGGACGACAATCAGCCCCAGCATTTT.

This chain connects TRBV20-1 to TRBJ1-2, with D possibly being TRBD1 (6 bases). Germline V gives CDR1 DFQATT, CDR2 SNEGSKA (reference sequence). The CDR3 runs to 15 residues. Trimming cost V 0 bases and J 4 bases, with 15 bases left between them. The CDR3: CSARDPGHAAYGYTF. The DNA for the CDR3 is TGCAGTGCTAGAGATCCGGGACACGCAGCCTATGGCTACACCTTC.

This clonotype has ten or more counts. This chain connects TRBV10-3 to TRBJ1-2; D not resolved. V was pared by 8 bases and J by 2 bases, with 18 bases between. The length of the CDR3 is 15 residues. Germline V gene lookup returns CDR1 ENHRY and CDR2 SYGVKD. The DNA of the CDR3 is TGTGCCATCTCCGGGGTTCCCAACCGCAACTATGGCTACACCTTC. This translates into CAISGVPNRNYGYTF.

This clonotype was detected many times. J is TRBJ2-7 and V is TRBV5-1; 12 positions match TRBD1. CDR3 size: 15 residues. The junction had 6 bases not matched to a gene; V was cut back by 3 bases and J by 5 bases. Germline CDR1 and CDR2: SGHRS and YFSETQ. CDR3 loop: CASSWGQGAIDEQYF. The DNA for the CDR3 is TGCGCCAGCAGCTGGGGACAGGGGGCAATCGACGAGCAGTACTTC. The entire variable domain, with the rest obtained from reference TRBV5-1 and TRBJ2-7, is as follows: KAGVTQTPRYLIKTRGQQVTLSCSPISGHRSVSWYQQTPGQGLQFLFEYFSETQRNKGNFPGRFSGRQFSNSRSEMNVSTLELGDSALYLCASSWGQGAIDEQYFGPGTRLTVT.

At least ten counts were recorded for this clonotype. The gene calls are TRBV10-2 and TRBJ2-4; 9 bases are shared with TRBD2. The V segment lost 2 bases and the J segment 0 bases; nucleotides outside the gene matches: 8. Germline-derived CDR1 and CDR2 are WSHSY and SAAADI. The CDR3 totals 18 residues. CDR3 sequence reads: CASSERVAGDLAKNIQYF. The CDR3 nucleotides are TGCGCCAGCAGTGAGAGGGTAGCGGGGGACCTAGCCAAAAACATTCAGTACTTC.

This clonotype was seen ten or more times. The J gene is TRBJ2-3, the V gene TRBV20-1, with a tentative D call TRBD1 (5 bases). The germline V gene has CDR1 DFQATT and CDR2 SNEGSKA (reference sequence). This CDR3 has 15 amino acids. Trimming left V 0 bases short and J 2 bases short, with 12 bases between. This chain's CDR3 is CSARDQGRDTDTQYF. CDR3 sequence (DNA): TGCAGTGCTAGAGATCAGGGCAGAGACACAGATACGCAGTATTTT.

This clonotype was counted ten times or more. This sequence joins TRBV29-1 and TRBJ2-7; 10 bases are a match to TRBD1. The ends lost 1 base at V and 4 bases at J; junction bases unmatched: 7. This CDR3 is 15 amino acids long. Germline V gene data show CDR1 as SQVTM and CDR2 as ANQGSEA. CDR3 sequence reads: CSVEGPGQGSYEQYF. The CDR3 bases are TGCAGCGTTGAAGGACCGGGACAGGGGTCATACGAGCAGTACTTC.

This clonotype has at least ten counts. The rearrangement uses TRBV29-1 and TRBJ2-3; no clear D. V lost 4 bases and J 3 bases, leaving 2 bases between the germline ends. Germline-derived CDR1 and CDR2 are SQVTM and ANQGSEA. This CDR3 has 10 amino acids. Written as DNA, the CDR3 is TGCAGCGTTGCAACAGATACGCAGTATTTT. Translation gives CSVATDTQYF.

This clonotype occurred many times. This sequence joins TRBV4-2 and TRBJ2-6, with TRBD1 matching over 7 bases. With V trimmed by 0 bases and J by 2 bases, 7 bases remained unmatched. This CDR3 region has 18 residues. Germline assignment: CDR1 LGHNA and CDR2 YNFKEQ. CDR3 amino acids: CASSQDRATGAGANVLTF. The CDR3 DNA is TGTGCCAGCAGCCAAGATCGGGCAACAGGGGCTGGGGCCAACGTCCTGACTTTC.

This clonotype was counted at least ten times. The V call is TRBV20-1, the J call TRBJ1-6; D is ambiguous. The germline gives CDR1 DFQATT, CDR2 SNEGSKA (reference sequence). This CDR3 has 15 amino acids. V lost 2 bases, J lost 6 bases, and 14 bases lay in between. CDR3 sequence: CSARMGMGSNSPLHF. The CDR3 DNA is TGCAGTGCTAGAATGGGGATGGGAAGTAATTCACCCCTCCACTTT.

This clonotype was recorded many times. As DNA, the CDR3 is TGTGCCAGCAGCTTGAAAGAACTAGCGGGCTTCCCCGCACAAGATACGCAGTATTTT. It translates to CASSLKELAGFPAQDTQYF. The chain recombines TRBV11-2 with TRBJ2-3, with 9 nucleotides matching TRBD2. Germline V gene sequence: CDR1 SGHAT, CDR2 FQNNGV. The CDR3 is 19 amino acids. V shed 3 bases, J shed 5 bases, and the junction held 18 bases outside the gene matches. Filled out from reference TRBV11-2 and TRBJ2-3, the complete variable domain reads EAGVAQSPRYKIIEKRQSVAFWCNPISGHATLYWYQQILGQGPKLLIQFQNNGVVDDSQLPKDRFSAERLKGVDSTLKIQPAKLEDSAVYLCASSLKELAGFPAQDTQYFGPGTRLTVL.

Many counts were recorded for this clonotype. The chain is built from TRBV7-2 and TRBJ1-2, with D perhaps TRBD1 (5 bases). Germline CDR1 is SGHTA and CDR2 is FQGNSA. This CDR3 has 14 amino acids. V lost 5 bases and J 6 bases, leaving 16 bases between the germline ends. CDR3: CASSQAAGWNGYTF. CDR3 DNA: TGTGCCAGCAGCCAAGCGGCAGGGTGGAATGGCTACACCTTC.

This clonotype was detected ten times or more. V usage is TRBV15 and J usage is TRBJ1-4; possibly TRBD1 for D (5 bases). CDR1 and CDR2 (germline): LNHNV, YYDKDF (reference sequence). The CDR3 is made up of 14 amino acids. V lost 0 bases to trimming and J lost 8 bases, with 10 bases between them. CDR3 loop: CATSREQRQEKLFF. The DNA of the CDR3 is TGTGCCACCAGCAGAGAGCAGCGACAGGAAAAACTGTTTTTT.

This clonotype was recorded a few times. The chain couples TRBV11-2 to TRBJ2-2; 12 nucleotides match TRBD2. The CDR3 runs 16 residues. The germline V gene has CDR1 SGHAT and CDR2 FQNNGV. V dropped 7 bases and J dropped 4; count of bases not matched to a gene: 7. CDR3 in DNA: TGTGCCAGCACCGCGACTAGCGGGGGTAGCACCGGGGAGCTGTTTTTT. Its protein is CASTATSGGSTGELFF.

This clonotype was detected ten times or more. The chain links TRBV11-2 to TRBJ2-1, with a weak D call TRBD2 (5 bases). Germline CDR1 reads SGHAT; CDR2 reads FQNNGV. V was trimmed by 8 bases and J by 6 bases, leaving 17 bases between them. The CDR3 contains 14 residues. The CDR3 loop is CASRPGRGSNEQFF. The CDR3 DNA follows: TGTGCCAGCCGGCCAGGCCGCGGGTCCAATGAGCAGTTCTTC.

This clonotype was counted at least ten times. This chain links TRBV3-1 with TRBJ2-7; D may be TRBD1 (5 bases). CDR1 is LGHDT, CDR2 YNNKEL, per germline (reference sequence). The CDR3 runs 14 residues. V was pared by 2 bases and J by 12 bases, with 20 bases between. The CDR3 reads CASSQRGQGLIPYF. DNA of the CDR3: TGTGCCAGCAGCCAACGAGGCCAGGGTCTTATTCCGTACTTC.

This clonotype occurred many times. The V gene is TRBV5-6, the J gene TRBJ1-4; D possibly corresponds to TRBD1 (5 bases). CDR1 and CDR2 from the germline V gene are SGHDT and YYEEEE. Trimming shortened V by 4 bases and J by 7 bases, and 20 bases separated the two germline ends. The CDR3 spans 16 residues. CDR3 DNA sequence: TGTGCCAGCAGCCCCAAGCTCGGATTTGGGGGTGAAAAACTGTTTTTT. Amino acid sequence: CASSPKLGFGGEKLFF.

Many counts were recorded for this clonotype. The chain uses TRBV2 and TRBJ1-5, with a weak D call TRBD1 (5 bases). Trimming removed 2 bases from V and 2 bases from J, with 7 bases in between. CDR1 SNHLY and CDR2 FYNNEI come from the germline V gene. The length of the CDR3 is 14 residues. In DNA form, the CDR3 reads TGTGCCAGCAGTGAACAACAGGGCAATCAGCCCCAGCATTTT. It yields the protein CASSEQQGNQPQHF.

This clonotype was seen repeatedly, ten times or more. V and J are TRBV6-5 and TRBJ2-6, with TRBD1 matching 10 bases. Unmatched junction bases numbered 9, after V lost 2 bases and J lost 2 bases. Looked up from germline, CDR1 is MNHEY and CDR2 is SVGAGI. This CDR3 contains 19 residues. CDR3 DNA: TGTGCCAGCAGTTACGGGCCGGGACAGGGGATAACTGGGGCCAACGTCCTGACTTTC. Translation: CASSYGPGQGITGANVLTF.

This clonotype was seen at least ten times. The genes are TRBV11-2 and TRBJ2-7; D call uncertain. CDR3 length equals 14 residues. Trimming pared 8 bases from V and 0 bases from J, leaving 14 bases between. CDR1 and CDR2 from the germline V gene are SGHAT and FQNNGV. CDR3: CASLRQEVSYEQYF. DNA of the CDR3: TGTGCCAGCCTCCGCCAGGAAGTCTCCTACGAGCAGTACTTC.

In its sample, this clonotype was seen many times. The chain employs TRBV10-3 and TRBJ1-1; the D gene is possibly TRBD1 (5 bases). The CDR3 totals 14 residues. CDR1 is ENHRY and CDR2 is SYGVKD in the germline V gene. V lost 6 bases, J lost 8 bases, and 19 bases lay in between. CDR3 loop: CAISDSARALEAFF. The CDR3, as DNA: TGTGCCATCAGCGACTCAGCCAGGGCTCTCGAAGCTTTCTTT.

This clonotype was seen many times. The DNA of the CDR3 is TGTGCCAGCCACCGCGGGGTCGGCGCCTACAATGAGCAGTTCTTC. Its protein is CASHRGVGAYNEQFF. The chain is built from TRBV12-3 or TRBV12-4 and TRBJ2-1; possibly TRBD2 for D (6 bases). The V end was cut by 8 bases, the J end by 2 bases, with 16 bases between. The CDR3 is made up of 15 amino acids.

This clonotype was found many times. The chain combines TRBV7-8 with TRBJ2-7, with a tentative D call TRBD2 (5 bases). The CDR3 length is 15 residues. V was shortened by 7 bases and J by 3 bases, with 19 bases between the two germline ends. CDR1 is SGHVS, CDR2 FQNEAQ, per germline. CDR3 DNA: TGTGCCAGCACCCGGGAAGGCGGTCGGGGCTACGAGCAGTACTTC. Its protein product is CASTREGGRGYEQYF.

This clonotype was observed at least ten times. The rearrangement uses TRBV5-1 and TRBJ1-1; D is uncertain. The germline V gene has CDR1 SGHRS and CDR2 YFSETQ. The CDR3 contains 14 residues. V lost 0 bases and J 5 bases, leaving 11 bases between the germline ends. Written as DNA, the CDR3 is TGCGCCAGCAGCTTGGGTCTCCTGGGGACTGAAGCTTTCTTT. Its protein is CASSLGLLGTEAFF. Full variable domain (missing parts from reference TRBV5-1 and TRBJ1-1): KAGVTQTPRYLIKTRGQQVTLSCSPISGHRSVSWYQQTPGQGLQFLFEYFSETQRNKGNFPGRFSGRQFSNSRSEMNVSTLELGDSALYLCASSLGLLGTEAFFGQGTRLTVV.